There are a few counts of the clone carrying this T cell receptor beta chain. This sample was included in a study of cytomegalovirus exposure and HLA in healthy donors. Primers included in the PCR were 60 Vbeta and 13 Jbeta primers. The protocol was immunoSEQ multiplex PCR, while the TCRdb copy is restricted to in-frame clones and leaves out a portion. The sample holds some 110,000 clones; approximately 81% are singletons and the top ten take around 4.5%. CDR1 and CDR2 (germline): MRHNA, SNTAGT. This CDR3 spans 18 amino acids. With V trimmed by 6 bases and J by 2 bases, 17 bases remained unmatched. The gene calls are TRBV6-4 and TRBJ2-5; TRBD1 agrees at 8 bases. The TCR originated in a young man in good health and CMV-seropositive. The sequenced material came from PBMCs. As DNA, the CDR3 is TGTGCCAGCAGCCAAGACCCTCCAGGGGGCGGTAAACAAGAGACCCAGTACTTC. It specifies CASSQDPPGGGKQETQYF.